The rows below give T cell receptor beta chains drawn from one sample of a study of blood T cell repertoires in COVID-19. TCRdb's copy holds only in-frame clones and misses some; the assay was immunoSEQ multiplex PCR. The sample holds approximately 210,000 clones, 70% to 90% seen once. The sequencing input was peripheral blood. The receptors originated from a man aged 50 to 59 with COVID-19, enrolled during active disease. Each CDR3 is given with its conserved first and last residue. A D gene is named only where the DNA matches it firmly. Only some rows state a clone size, as once, few, many or a class for expanded clones.

>-|-|TRBJ1-6|TRBV4-1
TGCGCCAGCAGCCCATCGCAGGGGAGCCCACAGGGTTCACCCCTCCACTTT
CASSPSQGSPQGSPLHF
>-|-|TRBJ1-5|TRBV5-5
TGTGCCAGCAGCTTGGACAACAATCAGCCCCAGCATTTT
CASSLDNNQPQHF
>-|-|TRBJ2-7|TRBV10-1
TGCGCCAGCAGTGTGACAGTGGGGGGCGAGCAGTACTTC
CASSVTVGGEQYF
>-|TRBD1|TRBJ1-1|TRBV5-1
TGCGCCAGCAGCACAGAGACAGGGACTGAAGCTTTCTTT
CASSTETGTEAFF
>once|TRBD1|TRBJ1-2|TRBV18
TGTGCCAGCTCACCGGGACAGTATGGCTACACCTTC
CASSPGQYGYTF
>few|-|TRBJ2-7|TRBV5-1
TGCGCCAGCAGCTATCGGGGTTCCGAGCAGTACTTC
CASSYRGSEQYF
>-|-|TRBJ2-7|TRBV21-1
TGTGCCAGCAGCAAAGGGCAGGAATCCTACGAGCAGTACTTC
CASSKGQESYEQYF
>-|TRBD1|TRBJ1-2|TRBV5-5
TGTGCCAGCAGCTGGGGACAGGAAGGAAACTATGGCTACACCTTC
CASSWGQEGNYGYTF
>-|TRBD1|TRBJ1-4|TRBV19
TGTGCCAGTAGTGCCCCGGGACAGGGGGATGAAAAACTGTTTTTT
CASSAPGQGDEKLFF
>-|-|TRBJ1-6|TRBV6-5
TGTGCCAGCAGACCCCCGACAGGCCGGAATTCACCCCTCCACTTT
CASRPPTGRNSPLHF
>few|TRBD2|TRBJ2-2|TRBV2
TGTGCCAGCAGTGAAGAGGCTAGCGGGAACACCGGGGAGCTGTTTTTT
CASSEEASGNTGELFF
>-|TRBD2|TRBJ2-7|TRBV27
TGTGCCAGCAGTTTCAGAAGGACTAGCGGGGCCTACGAGCAGTACTTC
CASSFRRTSGAYEQYF
>-|-|TRBJ1-2|TRBV5-1
TGCGCCAGCAGCCTCAACCAGGGAGGCGGCTACACCTTC
CASSLNQGGGYTF
>-|TRBD1|TRBJ1-2|TRBV2
TGTGCCAGCAGTTTACAGGGGCTCCATGGCTACACCTTC
CASSLQGLHGYTF
>-|-|TRBJ2-2|TRBV15
TGTGCCACCAGCAGAGAACGGGGGACCGGGGAGCTGTTTTTT
CATSRERGTGELFF
>-|-|TRBJ1-5|TRBV19
TGTGCCAGTAGTATACCCTCGACAGGAATAGTCAGCAATCAGCCCCAGCATTTT
CASSIPSTGIVSNQPQHF
>few|-|TRBJ1-5|TRBV7-8
TGTGCCAGCAGCTTAGTTCCAGCCCAGACATCGCCCCAGCATTTT
CASSLVPAQTSPQHF
>-|-|TRBJ2-7|TRBV27
TGTGCCAGCAGTTTAGCGGCTTCCTACGAGCAGTACTTC
CASSLAASYEQYF
>-|TRBD1|TRBJ1-2|TRBV7-8
TGTGCCAGCAGCTTAGATCCAGACAGGGGGCTCCGCCCTAACTATGGCTACACCTTC
CASSLDPDRGLRPNYGYTF
>-|-|TRBJ2-6|TRBV27
TGTGCCAGCAGTCCATGGACACCTAGCTCTGGGGCCAACGTCCTGACTTTC
CASSPWTPSSGANVLTF
>-|TRBD1|TRBJ1-2|TRBV6-5
TGTGCCAGCACCCGGACAGGGGGCCGTAACTATGGCTACACCTTC
CASTRTGGRNYGYTF
>-|-|TRBJ2-2|TRBV5-1
TGCGCCAGCAGCTTGGATAGTGTCACCGGGGAGCTGTTTTTT
CASSLDSVTGELFF
>once|-|TRBJ2-7|TRBV7-3
TGTGCCAGCAGCTTACAGGGGACCTCCTACGAGCAGTACTTC
CASSLQGTSYEQYF
>once|TRBD1|TRBJ1-1|TRBV2
TGTGCCAGCAGGGGTGGGACAGGGGCTATGGAGGAGTCTTTCTTT
CASRGGTGAMEESFF
>-|TRBD1|TRBJ1-4|TRBV4-2
TGTGCCAGCAGCGAAGGGACAGAAATTAATGAAAAACTGTTTTTT
CASSEGTEINEKLFF
>-|-|TRBJ1-2|TRBV20-1
TGCAGTGCTACCTTCGGGGAAGGCTACACCTTC
CSATFGEGYTF
>-|TRBD1|TRBJ1-5|TRBV7-2
TGTGCCAGCAGCTGGACAGGGGGTCTCAATCAGCCCCAGCATTTT
CASSWTGGLNQPQHF
>-|-|TRBJ1-1|TRBV29-1
TGCAGCGTTGCAGTCAGGGCGGACACTGAAGCTTTCTTT
CSVAVRADTEAFF